This is a list of T cell receptor beta chains from one sample in a study of blood T cell repertoires in COVID-19. Data came from immunoSEQ multiplex PCR; TCRdb stores just in-frame clones and leaves some out. The data contain some 97,000 clones, around 88% of them singletons. Sequencing used peripheral blood. Receptors originate from a human donor in a cohort sampled during active COVID-19. The CDR3 runs from the conserved cysteine through the conserved F or W. D genes are given only for firm matches. Not every row has a clone size; where given, it reads once, few, many or a size class.

V gene	D gene	clone size	J gene	CDR3 protein	CDR3 DNA
TRBV15	NA	NA	TRBJ1-2	CATSRDRGSSSYGYTF	TGTGCCACCAGCAGAGATAGGGGGTCGAGCAGTTATGGCTACACCTTC
TRBV27	NA	NA	TRBJ2-7	CASSLRGSGYEQYF	TGTGCCAGCAGTTTACGGGGGTCTGGCTACGAGCAGTACTTC
TRBV10-3	TRBD2	few	TRBJ2-1	CAIRLGTSGSPIPEQFF	TGTGCCATACGGTTAGGGACTAGCGGGAGCCCGATACCTGAGCAGTTCTTC
TRBV7-9	NA	NA	TRBJ2-1	CASSLYAGFEYNEQFF	TGTGCCAGCAGCTTATACGCCGGGTTCGAATACAATGAGCAGTTCTTC
TRBV28	TRBD1	NA	TRBJ2-5	CASRPGQGWETQYF	TGTGCCAGCAGGCCAGGACAGGGATGGGAGACCCAGTACTTC
TRBV19	NA	NA	TRBJ2-1	CASSIRGNNEQFF	TGTGCCAGTAGTATTAGGGGCAACAATGAGCAGTTCTTC
TRBV4-3	NA	NA	TRBJ2-5	CASSQEEGHSRGETQYF	TGCGCCAGCAGCCAAGAAGAGGGACACTCCAGGGGAGAGACCCAGTACTTC
TRBV19	TRBD1	NA	TRBJ2-5	CASSPGTGIRETQYF	TGTGCCAGTAGTCCCGGGACAGGAATACGAGAGACCCAGTACTTC
TRBV24-1	TRBD1	NA	TRBJ2-3	CATSDFRSRGRGTDTQYF	TGTGCCACCAGTGATTTCCGGAGTAGGGGGCGAGGCACAGATACGCAGTATTTT
TRBV12-3/TRBV12-4	TRBD2	NA	TRBJ2-7	CASTLAGPGRQYF	TGTGCCAGCACCCTAGCGGGACCAGGAAGACAGTACTTC
TRBV28	NA	NA	TRBJ1-2	CASSLSGRVGYTF	TGTGCCAGCAGTTTATCGGGCAGGGTTGGCTACACCTTC
TRBV5-6	NA	NA	TRBJ1-4	CASSTGSSLANEKLFF	TGTGCCAGCAGCACAGGCTCTTCGTTAGCTAATGAAAAACTGTTTTTT
TRBV9	TRBD1	NA	TRBJ1-6	CASSVGTAVTTPLHF	TGTGCCAGCAGCGTTGGGACAGCGGTTACTACACCCCTCCACTTT
TRBV6-1	NA	NA	TRBJ2-3	CASSEKPGHLSTDTQYF	TGTGCCAGCAGTGAGAAGCCGGGACACTTAAGCACAGATACGCAGTATTTT
TRBV14	TRBD1	NA	TRBJ1-3	CASSESVRQGLRIRGNTIYF	TGTGCCAGCAGCGAGTCCGTAAGACAGGGGTTAAGGATTCGAGGAAACACCATATATTTT
TRBV30	TRBD1	NA	TRBJ1-5	CAWSPGQHQPQHF	TGTGCCTGGAGTCCGGGACAGCATCAGCCCCAGCATTTT
TRBV12-3/TRBV12-4	NA	once	TRBJ2-2	CASSLLETGELFF	TGTGCCAGCAGTTTACTAGAAACCGGGGAGCTGTTTTTT
TRBV30	NA	NA	TRBJ1-1	CAWSARGSTEAFF	TGTGCCTGGAGTGCAAGGGGGAGCACTGAAGCTTTCTTT
TRBV19	NA	few	TRBJ1-5	CASSGGQRNQPQHF	TGTGCCAGTAGTGGCGGACAGCGCAATCAGCCCCAGCATTTT
TRBV30	NA	NA	TRBJ1-5	CACAREQGQPQHF	TGTGCCTGTGCCCGGGAACAGGGACAGCCCCAGCATTTT
TRBV6-2/TRBV6-3	NA	NA	TRBJ2-5	CASSYALDQETQYF	TGTGCCAGCAGTTACGCCCTAGACCAAGAGACCCAGTACTTC
TRBV27	NA	NA	TRBJ1-2	CASSSGPQGSYGYTF	TGTGCCAGCAGTTCCGGCCCACAGGGAAGCTATGGCTACACCTTC
TRBV5-1	NA	NA	TRBJ2-1	CASSLYSTYNEQFF	TGCGCCAGCAGCTTGTACAGCACCTACAATGAGCAGTTCTTC
TRBV24-1	NA	NA	TRBJ1-2	CATSDLEQNYGYTF	TGTGCCACCAGTGATTTAGAACAGAACTATGGCTACACCTTC
TRBV13	TRBD1	NA	TRBJ2-7	CASSPQYRQGNYEQYF	TGTGCCAGCAGCCCGCAATACCGACAGGGAAACTACGAGCAGTACTTC
TRBV4-1	TRBD2	NA	TRBJ2-1	CASSQQRELYNEQFF	TGCGCCAGCAGCCAACAGCGGGAGCTCTACAATGAGCAGTTCTTC
TRBV27	NA	NA	TRBJ1-5	CASSPMLGGGGQPQHF	TGTGCCAGCAGTCCCATGCTGGGAGGTGGCGGGCAGCCCCAGCATTTT
TRBV7-9	TRBD1	NA	TRBJ2-7	CASSLGSGGTYEQYF	TGTGCCAGCAGCTTAGGTTCAGGGGGCACCTACGAGCAGTACTTC
TRBV4-1	TRBD1	NA	TRBJ2-6	CASSLGWGQETSGANVLTF	TGCGCCAGCAGCCTTGGATGGGGACAGGAAACCTCTGGGGCCAACGTCCTGACTTTC
TRBV19	NA	once	TRBJ1-4	CASSMFVIRDTGYNEKLFF	TGTGCCAGTAGTATGTTTGTGATACGGGACACCGGCTATAATGAAAAACTGTTTTTT
TRBV5-1	NA	once	TRBJ2-7	CASSWRDSSYEQYF	TGCGCCAGCAGCTGGCGGGACAGCTCCTACGAGCAGTACTTC
TRBV28	NA	NA	TRBJ1-5	CASSIPRGAGEPQHF	TGTGCCAGCAGTATCCCTCGGGGGGCGGGTGAGCCCCAGCATTTT
TRBV27	NA	NA	TRBJ1-5	CASSDSPGQMEHF	TGTGCCAGCAGCGACAGCCCCGGACAGATGGAACATTTT
TRBV7-2	NA	few	TRBJ2-7	CASSLDAGNYEQYF	TGTGCCAGCAGCTTAGATGCAGGGAACTACGAGCAGTACTTC
TRBV6-5	NA	medium-sized	TRBJ1-5	CASSQAGEYQPQHF	TGTGCCAGCAGTCAGGCCGGGGAATATCAGCCCCAGCATTTT
TRBV5-5	TRBD1	NA	TRBJ2-7	CASSFSGTVYEQYF	TGTGCCAGCAGCTTTTCCGGGACAGTCTACGAGCAGTACTTC
TRBV4-1	TRBD2	NA	TRBJ2-3	CASSQDSGSTDTQYF	TGCGCCAGCAGCCAAGATAGCGGGAGCACAGATACGCAGTATTTT
TRBV28	TRBD1	NA	TRBJ2-7	CASSFSGGLRNYEQYF	TGTGCCAGCAGTTTCTCAGGGGGCTTAAGAAATTACGAGCAGTACTTC
TRBV5-4	TRBD2	NA	TRBJ2-5	CASSSGLAGVGVTETQYF	TGTGCCAGCAGCTCCGGACTAGCGGGAGTGGGAGTCACAGAGACCCAGTACTTC
TRBV19	TRBD2	NA	TRBJ2-6	CASSIVPGGVLSGANVLTF	TGTGCCAGTAGTATAGTGCCGGGAGGAGTCCTCTCTGGGGCCAACGTCCTGACTTTC
TRBV5-6	TRBD1	NA	TRBJ2-6	CASSPGTGGTGANVLTF	TGTGCCAGCAGCCCGGGGACAGGGGGCACTGGGGCCAACGTCCTGACTTTC
TRBV3-1/TRBV3-2	TRBD1	NA	TRBJ1-6	CASSQGGTGFAPLHF	TGTGCCAGCAGCCAAGGGGGGACAGGGTTCGCACCCCTCCACTTT